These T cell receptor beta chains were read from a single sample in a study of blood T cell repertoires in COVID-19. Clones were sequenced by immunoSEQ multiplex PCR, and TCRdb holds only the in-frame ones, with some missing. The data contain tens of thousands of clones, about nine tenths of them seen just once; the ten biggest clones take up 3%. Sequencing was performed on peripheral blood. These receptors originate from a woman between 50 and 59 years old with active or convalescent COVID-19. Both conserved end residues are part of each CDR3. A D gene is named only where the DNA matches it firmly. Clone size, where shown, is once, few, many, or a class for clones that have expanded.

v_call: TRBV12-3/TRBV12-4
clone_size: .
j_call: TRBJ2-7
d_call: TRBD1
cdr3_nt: TGTGCCACTCAAAGGGACAGACAGTACGAGCAGTACTTC
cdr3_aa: CATQRDRQYEQYF

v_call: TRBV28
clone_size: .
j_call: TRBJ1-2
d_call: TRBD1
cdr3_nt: TGTGCCAGCAGCAGGGGGTCCTATGGCTACACCTTC
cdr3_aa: CASSRGSYGYTF

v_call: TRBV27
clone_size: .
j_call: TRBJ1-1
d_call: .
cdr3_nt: TGTGCCAGCAGTTTGCAGTCCATGAACACTGAAGCTTTCTTT
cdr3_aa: CASSLQSMNTEAFF

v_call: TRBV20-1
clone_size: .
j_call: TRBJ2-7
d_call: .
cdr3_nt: TGCAGTGCTAGAGATCAGAACGAGCAGTACTTC
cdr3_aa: CSARDQNEQYF

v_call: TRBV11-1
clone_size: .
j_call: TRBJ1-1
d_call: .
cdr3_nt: TGTGCCAGCAGGGCGACAGTAAACACTGAAGCTTTCTTT
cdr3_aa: CASRATVNTEAFF

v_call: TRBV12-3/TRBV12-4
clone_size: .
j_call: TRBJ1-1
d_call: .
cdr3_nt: TGTGCCAGCAGTTTACAGTTCACTGAAGCTTTCTTT
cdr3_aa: CASSLQFTEAFF

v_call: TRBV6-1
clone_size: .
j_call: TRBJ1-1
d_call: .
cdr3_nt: TGTGCCAGCAGTGAAGGGTTGAGGGGGTTATTTGGCACTGAAGCTTTCTTT
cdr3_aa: CASSEGLRGLFGTEAFF

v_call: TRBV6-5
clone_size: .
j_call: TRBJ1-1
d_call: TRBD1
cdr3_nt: TGTGCCAGCAGTTACTCCCGGGACAGCCGAGAAGCTTTCTTT
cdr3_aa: CASSYSRDSREAFF

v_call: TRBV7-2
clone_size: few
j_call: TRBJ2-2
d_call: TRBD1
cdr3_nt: TGTGCCAGCAGCTCAGGACAGGGTATAGGGGAGCTGTTTTTT
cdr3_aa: CASSSGQGIGELFF

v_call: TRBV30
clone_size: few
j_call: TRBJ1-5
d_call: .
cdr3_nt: TGTGCCTGGGGGGTAGATCAGCCCCAGCATTTT
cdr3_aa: CAWGVDQPQHF

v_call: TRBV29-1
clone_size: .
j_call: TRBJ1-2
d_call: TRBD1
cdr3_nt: TGCAGCGTTGGGACAGGGGTGGGCTATGGCTACACCTTC
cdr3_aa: CSVGTGVGYGYTF

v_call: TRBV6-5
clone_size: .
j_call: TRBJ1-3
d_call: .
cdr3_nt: TGTGCCAGCAGTTACTCGCCGAATGCGGGAAACACCATATATTTT
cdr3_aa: CASSYSPNAGNTIYF

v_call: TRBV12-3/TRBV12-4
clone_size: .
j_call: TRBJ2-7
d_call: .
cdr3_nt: TGTGCCAGCAGCACAGTCTCCTACGAGCAGTACTTC
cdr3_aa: CASSTVSYEQYF

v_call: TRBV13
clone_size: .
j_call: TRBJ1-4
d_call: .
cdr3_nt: TGTGCCAGCAGCTTAGGCGGAGTTGAAAAACTGTTTTTT
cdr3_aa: CASSLGGVEKLFF

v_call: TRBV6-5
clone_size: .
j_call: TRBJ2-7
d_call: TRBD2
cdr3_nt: TGTGCCAGCAGAGCGCCGGGGGGAAAAAACGAGCAGTACTTC
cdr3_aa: CASRAPGGKNEQYF

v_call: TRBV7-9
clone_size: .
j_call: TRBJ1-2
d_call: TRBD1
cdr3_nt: TGTGCCAGCAGCTCCTACTCAGGGGGCTCGGGTGGCTACACCTTC
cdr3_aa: CASSSYSGGSGGYTF

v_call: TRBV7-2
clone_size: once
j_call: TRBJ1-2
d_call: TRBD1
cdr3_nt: TGTGCCAGCAGCCTCGGACAGGCCAAAAGCTACACCTTC
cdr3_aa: CASSLGQAKSYTF

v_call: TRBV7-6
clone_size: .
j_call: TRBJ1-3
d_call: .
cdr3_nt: TGTGCCAGCAGCCCCACGTCGGCAGGCCCTGGAAACACCATATATTTT
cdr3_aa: CASSPTSAGPGNTIYF

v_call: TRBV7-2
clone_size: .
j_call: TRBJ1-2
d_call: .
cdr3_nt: TGTGCCAGCAGCTTAGATGGGGGGGCGCGAGGCTACACCTTC
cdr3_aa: CASSLDGGARGYTF

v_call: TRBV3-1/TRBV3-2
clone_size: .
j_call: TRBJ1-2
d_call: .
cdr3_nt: TGTGCCAGCAGCCAAGCCTTGGGCTCCTACTATGGCTACACCTTC
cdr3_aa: CASSQALGSYYGYTF

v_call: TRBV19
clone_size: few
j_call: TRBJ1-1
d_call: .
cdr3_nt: TGTGCCAGTAACGGTGGACAGTCCCACACTGAAGCTTTCTTT
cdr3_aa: CASNGGQSHTEAFF

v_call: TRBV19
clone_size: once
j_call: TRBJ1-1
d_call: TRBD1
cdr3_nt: TGTGCCAGTAAAATCGACAGGGGGACTACTGAAGCTTTCTTT
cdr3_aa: CASKIDRGTTEAFF

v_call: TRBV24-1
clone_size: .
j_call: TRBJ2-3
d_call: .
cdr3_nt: TGTGCCACCAGTGATCTGACAGGTAGCACAGATACGCAGTATTTT
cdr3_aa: CATSDLTGSTDTQYF

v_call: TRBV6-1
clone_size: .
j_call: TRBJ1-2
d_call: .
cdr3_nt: TGTGCCAGCAGTGAAATAGGGGAAAGGAGCTATGGCTACACCTTC
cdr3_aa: CASSEIGERSYGYTF

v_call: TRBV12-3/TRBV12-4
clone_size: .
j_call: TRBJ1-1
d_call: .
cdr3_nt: TGTGCCACCTCTACAGGAAGGAACACTGAAGCTTTCTTT
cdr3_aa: CATSTGRNTEAFF

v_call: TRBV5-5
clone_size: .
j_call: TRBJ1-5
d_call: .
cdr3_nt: TGTGCCAGCAGCTTGGCAGGGATGGGTGCTCAGCCCCAGCATTTT
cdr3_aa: CASSLAGMGAQPQHF

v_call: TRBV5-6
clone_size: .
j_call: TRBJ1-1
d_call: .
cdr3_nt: TGTGCCAGCAGCGGGGAGGAGACAGCAAACACTGAAGCTTTCTTT
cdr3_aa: CASSGEETANTEAFF

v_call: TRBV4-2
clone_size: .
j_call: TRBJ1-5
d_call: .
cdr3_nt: TGTGCCAGCAGCCGATCAAGAGAGGTGTCGGACATTAGCAATCAGCCCCAGCATTTT
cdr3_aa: CASSRSREVSDISNQPQHF

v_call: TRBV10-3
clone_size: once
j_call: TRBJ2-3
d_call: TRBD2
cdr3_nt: TGTGCCATCAGTGGGGGCGGGGGAACAGATACGCAGTATTTT
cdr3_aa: CAISGGGGTDTQYF

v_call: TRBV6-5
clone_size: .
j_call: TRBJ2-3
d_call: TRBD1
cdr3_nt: TGTGCCAGCAGGATGGGACAGCACACAGATACGCAGTATTTT
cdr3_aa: CASRMGQHTDTQYF

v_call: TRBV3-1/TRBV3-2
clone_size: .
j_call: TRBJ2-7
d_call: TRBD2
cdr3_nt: TGTGCCAGCAGCCGAGGACTAGCGGGGGGCTACGAGCAGTACTTC
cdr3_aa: CASSRGLAGGYEQYF

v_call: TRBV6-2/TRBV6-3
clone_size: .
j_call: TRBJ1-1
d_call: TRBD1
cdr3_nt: TGTGCCAGCAGTTGGGACAGGGGTTATACTGAAGCTTTCTTT
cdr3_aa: CASSWDRGYTEAFF

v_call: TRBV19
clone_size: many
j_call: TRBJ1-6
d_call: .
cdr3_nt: TGTGCCAGTAACCCGACCGGGGGGGATTCACCCCTCCACTTT
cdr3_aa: CASNPTGGDSPLHF

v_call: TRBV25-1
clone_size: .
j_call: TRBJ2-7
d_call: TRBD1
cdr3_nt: TGTGCCAGCAGCAGGGACAGCGGCTACGAGCAGTACTTC
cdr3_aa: CASSRDSGYEQYF

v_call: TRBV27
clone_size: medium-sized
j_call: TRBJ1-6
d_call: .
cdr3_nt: TGTGCCAGCCGCCCGAAACAGGGCCATTATAATTCACCCCTCCACTTT
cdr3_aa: CASRPKQGHYNSPLHF

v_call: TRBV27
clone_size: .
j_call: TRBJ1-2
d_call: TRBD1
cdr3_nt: TGTGCCAGCAGTGAAGACAGGGTTCCTAGTGGCTACACCTTC
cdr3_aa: CASSEDRVPSGYTF

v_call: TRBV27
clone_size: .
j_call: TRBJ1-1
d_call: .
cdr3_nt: TGTGCCAGCAGTTCACCATCACAGGGACTGAACACTGAAGCTTTCTTT
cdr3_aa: CASSSPSQGLNTEAFF

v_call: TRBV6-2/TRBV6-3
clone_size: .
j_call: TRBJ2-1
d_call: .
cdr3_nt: TGTGCCAGCAGTTACATTACTCATGAGCAGTTCTTC
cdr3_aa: CASSYITHEQFF

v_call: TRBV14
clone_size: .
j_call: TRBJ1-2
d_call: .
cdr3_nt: TGTGCCAGCAGCCGCGGTTCTAACTATGGCTACACCTTC
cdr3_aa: CASSRGSNYGYTF

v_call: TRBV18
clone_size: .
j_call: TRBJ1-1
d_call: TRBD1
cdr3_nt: TGTGCCAGCTCAGGGACAGCGATGTTCATGAACACTGAAGCTTTCTTT
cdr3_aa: CASSGTAMFMNTEAFF

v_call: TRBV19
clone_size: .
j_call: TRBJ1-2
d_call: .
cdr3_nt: TGTGCCAGTTCTAGGACAGATCGGAGCTACACCTTC
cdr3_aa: CASSRTDRSYTF

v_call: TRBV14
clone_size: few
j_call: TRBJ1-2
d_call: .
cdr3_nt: TGTGCCAGCAGCCAAGCTTACACCCCCTCAGATGGCTACACCTTC
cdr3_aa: CASSQAYTPSDGYTF

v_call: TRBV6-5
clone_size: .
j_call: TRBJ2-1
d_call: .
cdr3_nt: TGTGCCAGCAGACAACAGGGATGGTCCTACAATGAGCAGTTCTTC
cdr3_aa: CASRQQGWSYNEQFF

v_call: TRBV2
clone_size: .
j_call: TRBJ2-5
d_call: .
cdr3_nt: TGTGCCAGCAGCCCTACACAGTACCAAGAGACCCAGTACTTC
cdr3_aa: CASSPTQYQETQYF

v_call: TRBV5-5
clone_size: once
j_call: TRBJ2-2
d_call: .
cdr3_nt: TGTGCCAGCATGTTACAGGAGAACACCGGGGAGCTGTTTTTT
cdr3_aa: CASMLQENTGELFF

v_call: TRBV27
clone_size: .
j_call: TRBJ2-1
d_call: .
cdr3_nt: TGTGCCAGCAGTTTACGGGTTGGAGGGAATGAGCAGTTCTTC
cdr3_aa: CASSLRVGGNEQFF

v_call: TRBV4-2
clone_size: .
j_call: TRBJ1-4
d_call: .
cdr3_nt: TGTGCCAGCAGCCAAGCGGGGTATAATGAAAAACTGTTTTTT
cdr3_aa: CASSQAGYNEKLFF

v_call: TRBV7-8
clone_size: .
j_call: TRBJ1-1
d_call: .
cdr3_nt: TGTGCCAGCAGGCTAGGGAGTCAACTGAACACTGAAGCTTTCTTT
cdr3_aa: CASRLGSQLNTEAFF

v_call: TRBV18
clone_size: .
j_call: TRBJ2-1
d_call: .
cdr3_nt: TGTGCCAGCTCACCCCAGGGGGGCCTGATGTCCTACAATGAGCAGTTCTTC
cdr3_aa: CASSPQGGLMSYNEQFF

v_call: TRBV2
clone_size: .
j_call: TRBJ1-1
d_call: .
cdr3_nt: TGTGCCAGCAGTGAGGAGTCAGCGTTGAACACTGAAGCTTTCTTT
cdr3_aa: CASSEESALNTEAFF

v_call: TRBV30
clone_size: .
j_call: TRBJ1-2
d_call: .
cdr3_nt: TGTGCCTGGAGTAGGCAGGCTGGTGGCTACACCTTC
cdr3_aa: CAWSRQAGGYTF

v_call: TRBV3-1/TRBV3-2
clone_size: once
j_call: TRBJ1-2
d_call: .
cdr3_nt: TGTGCCAGCAGCCATGTGGGGGGGACAAACTATGGCTACACCTTC
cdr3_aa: CASSHVGGTNYGYTF

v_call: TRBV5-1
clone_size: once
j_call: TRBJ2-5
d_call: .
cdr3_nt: TGCGCCAGCAGCTTGGTCTGGGACACCTTAAAAGAGACCCAGTACTTC
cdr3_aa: CASSLVWDTLKETQYF